The 9 T cell receptor beta chains reported below all come from one sample, sequenced in a study of T-cell reconstitution after alpha-beta-depleted transplantation in children. During its preparation, the TCRbeta library received unique molecular identifiers. TCRdb itself ran the PCR reads through MiXCR, one entry per CDR3 protein. This table holds more than 450,000 distinct CDR3 sequences, about 16% found once. Sequenced here: PBMCs from the stem cell graft donor, sampled from the stem cell graft. The receptors were gathered from a human donor who donated a stem cell graft to a child with acute lymphoblastic leukemia.

CDR3 DNA: TGTGCCACCAGCAGAGATCGAGGGGTTCACACTGAAGCTTTCTTT. Its protein is CATSRDRGVHTEAFF. The chain combines TRBV15 with TRBJ1-1, with TRBD1 as a possible D gene (5 bases). Germline-derived CDR1 and CDR2 are LNHNV and YYDKDF (reference sequence). V was trimmed by 0 bases and J by 3 bases, leaving 11 bases between them. The CDR3 spans 15 residues.

This clonotype has just a few counts. The chain has TRBV12-5 and TRBJ1-5; D is undetermined. Trimming pared 3 bases from V and 2 bases from J, leaving 14 bases between. There are 16 residues in the CDR3. Germline V CDR1 and CDR2: LGHNT, FRNRAP. CDR3 nucleotide sequence: TGTGCTAGTGGTTTAATCCACAACGTTTGCAATCAGCCCCAGCATTTT. Translated: CASGLIHNVCNQPQHF.

This clonotype was seen only a few times. This chain uses TRBV15 with TRBJ2-1; weak D call: TRBD1 (5 bases). The V and J ends lost 5 bases and 15 bases respectively, with 20 bases between them. Germline CDR1 LNHNV, CDR2 YYDKDF (reference sequence). This CDR3 has 13 amino acids. The chain's CDR3 is CATSARPGWVAFF. DNA for the CDR3: TGTGCCACCAGCGCACGACCAGGGTGGGTAGCGTTCTTC.

This chain joins TRBV10-2 and TRBJ1-1; D gene ambiguous. The CDR3 runs 15 residues. CDR1 and CDR2 from the germline V gene are WSHSY and SAAADI. With 0 bases removed from V and 0 bases from J, the gap between germline ends came to 8 bases. This CDR3 is CASSESWPMNTEAFF. The CDR3 DNA follows: TGCGCCAGCAGTGAGTCGTGGCCCATGAACACTGAAGCTTTCTTT.

V and J are TRBV12-3 or TRBV12-4 and TRBJ1-1, with D perhaps TRBD1 (6 bases). V was shortened by 6 bases and J by 0 bases, with 11 bases between the two germline ends. The CDR3 has 14 amino acids. The CDR3 region has the DNA TGTGCCAGCAGACACGGGACACTGAACACTGAAGCTTTCTTT. It translates to CASRHGTLNTEAFF.

Comment on this clonotype: Given the absence of the conserved phenylalanine or tryptophan at the CDR3 end, a read error is likely. The chain links TRBV12-3 or TRBV12-4 to TRBJ2-1; no clear D. There are 14 residues in the CDR3. V lost 1 base to trimming and J lost 0 bases, with 4 bases between them. The CDR3 protein is CASSLVSSYNEQFS. The DNA for the CDR3 is TGTGCCAGCAGTTTAGTAAGCTCCTACAATGAGCAGTTCTCC.

The rearrangement joins TRBV12-3 or TRBV12-4 to TRBJ1-5, with 12 bases lining up with TRBD1. The CDR3 is 17 residues long. The V and J ends lost 5 bases and 6 bases, in that order; junction bases with no gene match: 11. The CDR3 reads CASSPNPGTGGGQPQHF. DNA of the CDR3: TGTGCCAGCAGTCCCAACCCCGGGACAGGGGGCGGTCAGCCCCAGCATTTT.

This chain uses TRBV29-1 with TRBJ2-5, with D perhaps TRBD1 (6 bases). V shed 7 bases and J shed 7 bases, with 28 bases lying between them. Germline CDR1 and CDR2: SQVTM and ANQGSEA. This CDR3 comprises 16 residues. Written as DNA, the CDR3 is TGCAGCGGTCGGGCCCGTGTTACAGGGAACCCAGGGACCCAGTACTTC. Translating it yields CSGRARVTGNPGTQYF.

The chain uses TRBV9 and TRBJ2-5, with D tentatively TRBD2 (6 bases). Germline-derived CDR1 and CDR2 are SGDLS and YYNGEE. The germline V and J ends were trimmed by 0 bases and 5 bases, with 11 bases remaining between them. The CDR3 covers 14 residues. CDR3 sequence: CASSVAGAGETQYF. The CDR3 region has the DNA TGTGCCAGCAGCGTAGCGGGAGCAGGCGAGACCCAGTACTTC.